This TCR beta chain was recovered during a study of blood T cell repertoires in COVID-19. About the study: COVID-19 samples collected from the United States, Italy and Spain covered acute and convalescent phases.

This clone appeared many times. V shed 4 bases and J shed 4 bases, with 8 bases lying between them. The CDR3 consists of 14 residues. Per germline, CDR1 LGHDT and CDR2 YNNKEL (reference sequence). Produced via immunoSEQ multiplex PCR; TCRdb's table is partial and in-frame only. Here the sample spans a few hundred thousand clones, approximately 90% being singletons. This sequence was found in a woman aged 45 to 65 with COVID-19, enrolled during active disease. V and J are TRBV3-1 (or the pseudogene TRBV3-2) and TRBJ1-6; D gene unclear. The sample taken for sequencing was peripheral blood. The DNA for the CDR3 is TGTGCCAGCAGCCCACCGGGATATAATTCACCCCTCCACTTT. Protein product: CASSPPGYNSPLHF.